The subject of this entry is one T cell receptor (beta chain). A much larger clone lies a single base off, so this may be a read error. The CDR3 length is 16 residues. Germline V CDR1 and CDR2: LNHDA, SQIVND (reference sequence). The study profiled TCR beta VDJ and CDR3 using genomic DNA as template. In TCRdb, the reads were re-called with MiXCR into one record per CDR3 protein. Of over 150,000 distinct CDR3 sequences in the sample, less than 60% are singletons; the top ten hold roughly 12%. The source of the sample is a study of CD8+CD57+ T cells in acquired aplastic anemia. Sequencing involved patients with CD8+CD57+ cell expansion previously shown by flow cytometry.

This TCR was recovered from a human donor with aplastic anemia. The sample consisted of sorted CD4+, CD8+, or CD8+CD57+ T cells (not recorded which) from PBMCs. The chain has TRBV19 and TRBJ2-5, with 9 bases aligning to TRBD1. DNA for the CDR3: TGTGCCAGTAGCACTTCAGACAGGGGGTTTCAAGAGACCCAGCACTTC. It specifies CASSTSDRGFQETQHF. Full variable domain (missing parts from reference TRBV19 and TRBJ2-5): DGGITQSPKYLFRKEGQNVTLSCEQNLNHDAMYWYRQDPGQGLRLIYYSQIVNDFQKGDIAEGYSVSREKKESFPLTVTSAQKNPTAFYLCASSTSDRGFQETQHFGPGTRLLVL.